This T cell receptor beta chain is from a study of blood T cell repertoires in COVID-19. The overall study: Collection of acute and convalescent COVID-19 samples took place in the United States, Italy and Spain.

This CDR3 is built from 14 residues. From germline, CDR1 is MGHRA and CDR2 YSYEKL. V was pared by 3 bases and J by 2 bases, with 11 bases between. Data came from immunoSEQ multiplex PCR; TCRdb stores just in-frame clones and leaves some out. The repertoire holds more than 95,000 clones, with 75% to 90% as singletons. The receptor's source is a human donor in a cohort sampled during active or convalescent COVID-19. Material for sequencing was peripheral blood. V usage is TRBV4-1 and J usage is TRBJ2-7, with D possibly matching TRBD1 (6 bases). CDR3 protein: CASSHFSGAYEQYF. CDR3 bases: TGCGCCAGCAGCCATTTTTCAGGGGCCTACGAGCAGTACTTC.